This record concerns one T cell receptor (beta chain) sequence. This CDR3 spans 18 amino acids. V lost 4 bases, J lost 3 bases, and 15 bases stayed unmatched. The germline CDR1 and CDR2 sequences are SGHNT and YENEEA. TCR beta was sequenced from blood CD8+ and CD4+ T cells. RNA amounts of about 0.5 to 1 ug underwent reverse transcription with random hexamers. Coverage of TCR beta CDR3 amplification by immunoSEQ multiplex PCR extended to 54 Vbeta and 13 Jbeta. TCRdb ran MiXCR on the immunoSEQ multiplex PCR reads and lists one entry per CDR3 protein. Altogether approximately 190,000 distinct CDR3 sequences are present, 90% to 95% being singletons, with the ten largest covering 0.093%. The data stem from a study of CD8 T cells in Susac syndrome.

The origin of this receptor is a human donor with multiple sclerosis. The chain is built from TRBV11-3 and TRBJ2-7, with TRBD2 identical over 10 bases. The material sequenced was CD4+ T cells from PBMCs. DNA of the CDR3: TGTGCCAGCAGCTCCCCCACGTCTAGCGGGAGTCGTTACTACGAGCAGTACTTC. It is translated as CASSSPTSSGSRYYEQYF.